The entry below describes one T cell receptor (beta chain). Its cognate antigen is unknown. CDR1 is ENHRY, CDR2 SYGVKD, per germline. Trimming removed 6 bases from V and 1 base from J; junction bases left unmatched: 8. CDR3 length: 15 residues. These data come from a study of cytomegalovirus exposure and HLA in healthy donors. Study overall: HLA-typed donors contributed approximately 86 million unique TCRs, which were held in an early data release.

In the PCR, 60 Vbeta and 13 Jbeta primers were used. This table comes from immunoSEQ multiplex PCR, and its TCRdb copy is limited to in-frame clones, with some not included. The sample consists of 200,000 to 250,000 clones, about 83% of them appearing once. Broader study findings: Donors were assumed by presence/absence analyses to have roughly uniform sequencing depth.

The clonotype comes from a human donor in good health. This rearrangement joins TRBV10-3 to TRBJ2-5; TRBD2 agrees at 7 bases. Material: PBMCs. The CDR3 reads CAIRRAAGPQETQYF. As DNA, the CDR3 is TGTGCCATCAGGCGAGCAGCGGGACCCCAAGAGACCCAGTACTTC.